This TCR beta chain was identified during a study of memory CD4+ T cells and cytomegalovirus serostatus. General study findings and limits: Suggested: most of the CMV-linked TCR signature lies in CD4+ memory cells.

Using immunoSEQ multiplex PCR, the repertoire was profiled, and TCRdb retains in-frame clones only, with some absent. This table holds 48,000 or so clones, around 80% found once. With respect to this clone: Its antigen is currently unknown.

The sort gate was single viable CD3+CD4+CD8-CD45RO+ cells for memory CD4+ T cells. CMV serostatus came from serum IgG against pp150, pp28, p38, p52. With 7 bases removed from V and 1 base from J, the gap between germline ends came to 14 bases. Germline CDR1 reads SEHNR; CDR2 reads FQNEAQ (reference sequence). The CDR3 length is 16 residues. This chain links TRBV7-9 with TRBJ2-6; D is undetermined. This sequence originates from an adult in good health and CMV-seronegative. Sequencing was performed on memory CD4+ T cells from blood. The CDR3: CASTLRRVSGANVLTF. DNA of the CDR3: TGTGCCAGCACCCTTCGTCGAGTATCTGGGGCCAACGTCCTGACTTTC. Together with reference TRBV7-9 and TRBJ2-6, the CDR3 gives the full variable domain: DTGVSQNPRHKITKRGQNVTFRCDPISEHNRLYWYRQTLGQGPEFLTYFQNEAQLEKSRLLSDRFSAERPKGSFSTLEIQRTEQGDSAMYLCASTLRRVSGANVLTFGAGSRLTVL.